These 8 T cell receptor beta chains share one sample of origin, sequenced in a study of cytomegalovirus exposure and HLA in healthy donors. PCR employed 60 Vbeta and 13 Jbeta primers. The data were produced by immunoSEQ multiplex PCR, yet TCRdb's version contains in-frame clones alone and is incomplete. The sample lists 150,000 to 200,000 clones; about 75% were seen once. Sequencing input: PBMCs. Source of these receptors: a male donor in good health and CMV-seronegative.

As to this clone: Within the sample, other DNA sequences also encode this same CDR3. V is TRBV5-1 and J is TRBJ1-1; D may be TRBD1 (6 bases). The germline CDR1 and CDR2 sequences are SGHRS and YFSETQ. The V gene lost 2 bases and the J gene lost 2 bases, with 13 bases spanning the gap. The CDR3 is 15 residues long. CDR3 in DNA: TGCGCCAGCAGCTTTTGGACAGAGTTAAACACTGAAGCTTTCTTT. Encoded protein: CASSFWTELNTEAFF.

This clone was seen only once. J is TRBJ2-7 and V is TRBV6-4; a possible D gene is TRBD1 (6 bases). The CDR3 length is 16 residues. V was pared by 6 bases and J by 0 bases, with 18 bases between. Germline CDR1 and CDR2: MRHNA and SNTAGT. Written as DNA, the CDR3 is TGTGCCAGCAGGCACGGACAGCCACATAGCTCCTACGAGCAGTACTTC. This encodes CASRHGQPHSSYEQYF.

The chain uses TRBV11-3 and TRBJ1-1, with D unresolved. The germline gives CDR1 SGHNT, CDR2 YENEEA. This CDR3 has 13 amino acids. V was cut by 6 bases and J by 1 base, with 9 bases left in between. The CDR3 nucleotides are TGTGCCAGCAGTCGGTTTTCGAACACTGAAGCTTTCTTT. Its protein is CASSRFSNTEAFF.

The chain links TRBV2 to TRBJ1-4, with a tentative D call TRBD1 (5 bases). Germline CDR1 is SNHLY and CDR2 is FYNNEI. CDR3 size: 11 residues. V was cut by 6 bases and J by 8 bases, with 7 bases left in between. CDR3 residues: CASRPGEKLFF. CDR3 DNA sequence: TGTGCCAGCAGGCCAGGGGAAAAACTGTTTTTT.

The chain carries TRBV7-9 and TRBJ2-7; 9 bases map to TRBD1. CDR3 size: 18 residues. V dropped 5 bases and J dropped 0; count of bases not matched to a gene: 14. The germline V gene encodes CDR1 SEHNR and CDR2 FQNEAQ (reference sequence). DNA of the CDR3: TGTGCCAGCAGCATCCGGGACAGGGCCCTGAAGAACTCCTACGAGCAGTACTTC. Its translation is CASSIRDRALKNSYEQYF.

This clone was observed a handful of times. This sequence joins TRBV6-6 and TRBJ2-2; 9 bases are shared with TRBD1. J gave up 1 base and V 5 bases, and 2 bases lay outside the gene matches. CDR3 length: 15 residues. CDR1 is MNHNY, CDR2 SVGAGI, per germline (reference sequence). Written as DNA, the CDR3 is TGTGCCAGCAGTCCGGACAGGGGGAACACCGGGGAGCTGTTTTTT. This codes for CASSPDRGNTGELFF.

The chain carries TRBV28 and TRBJ2-1, with 7 positions matching TRBD2. The CDR3 has 16 amino acids. Trimming took 5 bases from V and 2 from J; bases not matched to a gene: 9. The germline gives CDR1 MDHEN, CDR2 SYDVKM. CDR3 region: CASSPSGGRTYNEQFF. In DNA form, the CDR3 reads TGTGCCAGCAGTCCCTCGGGAGGAAGAACCTACAATGAGCAGTTCTTC.

Here the CDR3 reads CASSSDGQGAYGYTF. The CDR3 DNA reads as TGTGCCAGCAGTTCCGACGGACAGGGCGCCTATGGCTACACCTTC. This rearrangement joins TRBV7-8 to TRBJ1-2, with TRBD1 matching 8 bases. Losses at the gene ends were 6 bases for V and 4 bases for J; bases not matched to a gene: 10. This CDR3 has 15 amino acids. CDR1 SGHVS and CDR2 FQNEAQ come from the germline V gene.